This T cell receptor beta chain comes out of a study of T cells in Graves' hyperthyroidism and ophthalmopathy. Turning to the study itself: Pretreatment peripheral blood was obtained at initial diagnosis.

TCR beta CDR3 sequences were amplified from RNA transcripts. A set of HTBI primers served as the primers for a first-round RT-PCR of the TCR CDR3. A single record per CDR3 protein comes from TCRdb applying MiXCR to the multiplex PCR reads. The sample has approximately 300,000 distinct CDR3 sequences, roughly 20% seen once. The V and J ends lost 1 base and 3 bases respectively, with 10 bases between them. This CDR3 has 14 residues. CDR1 and CDR2 from the germline V gene are SGHVS and FQNEAQ. The sequence derives from a man in his forties or fifties with Graves' ophthalmopathy. Sequences were obtained from blood. V gene TRBV7-8 combines with J gene TRBJ2-7; D is undetermined. Here the CDR3 reads CASSLGASLYEQYF. CDR3 in DNA: TGTGCCAGCAGCTTAGGGGCGAGCCTCTACGAGCAGTACTTC.